A selection of T cell receptor beta chains follows, all from one sample in a study of T cell repertoires in cytomegalovirus infection. MiXCR was run by TCRdb on the reads, yielding one entry per CDR3 protein. Among about 740,000 distinct CDR3 sequences listed, 35% to 45% were seen once. What was sequenced was PBMCs. Receptor source: a human donor in good health (CMV status not recorded). Some clones in this sample may be carry-over from other donors' samples. CDR3s leave out the opening cysteine and the closing phenylalanine or tryptophan. Each record gives: J gene, V gene, CDR3 protein.

j_call: TRBJ2-1
v_call: TRBV24-1
cdr3_aa: ATSDPYRGLSNEQF

j_call: TRBJ1-3
v_call: TRBV5-1
cdr3_aa: ASSLDTGGGNTIY

j_call: TRBJ2-6
v_call: TRBV28
cdr3_aa: ASSLQGWAGANVLT

j_call: TRBJ1-6
v_call: TRBV7-9
cdr3_aa: ASSSTVLGALH

j_call: TRBJ2-2
v_call: TRBV6-1
cdr3_aa: ASIEVRAGAGELF

j_call: TRBJ2-1
v_call: TRBV3-1
cdr3_aa: ASSYGRENNEQF

j_call: TRBJ2-7
v_call: TRBV7-6
cdr3_aa: ASSPWTATYEQY

j_call: TRBJ2-2
v_call: TRBV12-3/TRBV12-4
cdr3_aa: ASSFPLLNTGELF

j_call: TRBJ2-6
v_call: TRBV7-8
cdr3_aa: ASSFTGTGVSSGANVLT

j_call: TRBJ2-1
v_call: TRBV20-1
cdr3_aa: SARDEAGGPYEQF

j_call: TRBJ2-3
v_call: TRBV5-1
cdr3_aa: ASSLFSASGGAADTQY

j_call: TRBJ2-5
v_call: TRBV2
cdr3_aa: ATSIQETQY

j_call: TRBJ1-6
v_call: TRBV20-1
cdr3_aa: SVMGSYNSPLH

j_call: TRBJ2-1
v_call: TRBV20-1
cdr3_aa: SASRGFSSYNEQF

j_call: TRBJ1-3
v_call: TRBV7-9
cdr3_aa: ASSPPQGEGNTIY

j_call: TRBJ1-1
v_call: TRBV7-9
cdr3_aa: ASSFSEGTEAF

j_call: TRBJ2-7
v_call: TRBV11-2
cdr3_aa: ASSFHSGEQY

j_call: TRBJ2-3
v_call: TRBV7-2
cdr3_aa: ASRPPGQITDTQY

j_call: TRBJ1-1
v_call: TRBV15
cdr3_aa: ATSDRMNTEAF

j_call: TRBJ2-5
v_call: TRBV6-6
cdr3_aa: ASSYWDRVGETQY

j_call: TRBJ2-7
v_call: TRBV7-2
cdr3_aa: ASSISAGGFYEQY

j_call: TRBJ2-3
v_call: TRBV7-9
cdr3_aa: ASSLRSTGVRDTQY

j_call: TRBJ2-5
v_call: TRBV20-1
cdr3_aa: SARDILRGGLETQY

j_call: TRBJ2-2
v_call: TRBV20-1
cdr3_aa: SATGTTRANTGELF